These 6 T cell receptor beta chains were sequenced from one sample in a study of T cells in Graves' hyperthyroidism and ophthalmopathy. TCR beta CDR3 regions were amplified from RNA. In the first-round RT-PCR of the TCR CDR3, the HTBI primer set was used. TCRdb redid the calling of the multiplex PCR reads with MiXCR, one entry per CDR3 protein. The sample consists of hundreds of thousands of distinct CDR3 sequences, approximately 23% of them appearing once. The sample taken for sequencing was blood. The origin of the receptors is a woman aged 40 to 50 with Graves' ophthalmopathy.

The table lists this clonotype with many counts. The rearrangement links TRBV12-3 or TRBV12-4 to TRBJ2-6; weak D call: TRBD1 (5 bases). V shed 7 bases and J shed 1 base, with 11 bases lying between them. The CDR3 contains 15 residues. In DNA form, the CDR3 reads TGTGCCAGCACCCCATCAGGGTCTGGGGCCAACGTCCTGACTTTC. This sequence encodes CASTPSGSGANVLTF.

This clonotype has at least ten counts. CDR3 in amino acids: CASSFWTGGYEQYF. For the CDR3, the DNA is TGTGCCAGCAGCTTCTGGACAGGGGGCTACGAGCAGTACTTC. The V call is TRBV7-2, the J call TRBJ2-7; 10 positions agree with TRBD1. Trimming cost V 3 bases and J 3 bases; bases outside gene matches: 2. The germline CDR1 and CDR2 sequences are SGHTA and FQGNSA. There are 14 residues in the CDR3. Full variable domain (outside the CDR3, taken from reference TRBV7-2 and TRBJ2-7): GAGVSQSPSNKVTEKGKDVELRCDPISGHTALYWYRQSLGQGLEFLIYFQGNSAPDKSGLPSDRFSAERTGGSVSTLTIQRTQQEDSAVYLCASSFWTGGYEQYFGPGTRLTVT.

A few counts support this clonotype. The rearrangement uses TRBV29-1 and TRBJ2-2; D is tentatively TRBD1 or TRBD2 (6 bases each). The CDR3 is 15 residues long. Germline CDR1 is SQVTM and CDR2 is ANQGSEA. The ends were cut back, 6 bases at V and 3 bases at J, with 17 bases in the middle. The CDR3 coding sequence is TGCAGCGTCGCCCCGAGGGGGGTGGACACCGGGGAGCTGTTTTTT. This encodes CSVAPRGVDTGELFF.

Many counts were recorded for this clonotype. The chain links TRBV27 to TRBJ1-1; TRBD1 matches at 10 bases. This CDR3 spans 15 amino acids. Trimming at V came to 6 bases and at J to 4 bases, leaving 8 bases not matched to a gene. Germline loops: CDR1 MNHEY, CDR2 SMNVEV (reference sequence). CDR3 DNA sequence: TGTGCCAGCAGCTCGGGACAGGGGTGGGCCACTGAAGCTTTCTTT. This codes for CASSSGQGWATEAFF.

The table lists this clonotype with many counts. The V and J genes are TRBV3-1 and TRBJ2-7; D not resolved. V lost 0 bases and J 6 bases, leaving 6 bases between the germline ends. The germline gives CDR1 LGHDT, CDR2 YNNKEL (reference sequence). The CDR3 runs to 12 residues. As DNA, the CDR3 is TGTGCCAGCAGCCAAGAAAATGGCGAGCAGTACTTC. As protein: CASSQENGEQYF.

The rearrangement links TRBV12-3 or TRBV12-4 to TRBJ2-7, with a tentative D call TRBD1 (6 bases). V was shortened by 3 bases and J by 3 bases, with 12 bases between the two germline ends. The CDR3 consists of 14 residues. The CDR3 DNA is TGTGCCAGCAGTTTGCCAGGGGATTACTACGAGCAGTACTTC. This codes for CASSLPGDYYEQYF.